This T cell receptor (beta chain) was documented in a study of T cell therapy after organ transplantation. Whole-study findings and limits: Low CD8+ T cell yield possibly reduced coverage, hiding nonresponder expansions. CD8 clonality fold change after therapy inversely tracked pretherapy clonality.

As for time point: 20-29 weeks after completion of therapy. Data came from immunoSEQ multiplex PCR; TCRdb stores just in-frame clones and leaves some out. The data contain more than 15,000 clones, roughly 87% of them singletons. V lost 1 base and J lost 2, with 21 bases in between. This CDR3 is built from 18 residues. The germline gives CDR1 SGHVS, CDR2 FQNEAQ. A remark on this clone: Antigen: not known.

This material consisted of CD8+ T cells from blood, taken after autologous CMV-specific T cell therapy. The clonotype was recovered from a human patient who had received a solid organ transplant and had CMV disease. Some T cells may be graft donor cells. The chain combines TRBV7-8 with TRBJ2-7; D may be TRBD1 (7 bases). Here the CDR3 reads CASSLERRASTGAYEQYF. The CDR3 coding sequence is TGTGCCAGCAGCTTAGAGAGGAGGGCCTCAACAGGGGCCTACGAGCAGTACTTC.